This is a list of T cell receptor beta chains from one sample in a study of circulating and synovial CD4+ cells in juvenile arthritis. The table came from immunoSEQ multiplex PCR; TCRdb's copy has only in-frame clones and leaves some out. The table records tens of thousands of clones, approximately 94% of them present only once. The material sequenced was CD4+ T cells from blood. The origin of the receptors is a human donor with juvenile idiopathic arthritis. CDR3s include the opening cysteine and the closing phenylalanine or tryptophan. D genes are given only for firm matches. Expanded clones get a size class; other rows say once, few or many, or leave the size out.

size | J | D | V | CDR3 | DNA
. | TRBJ1-3 | . | TRBV6-5 | CATTGGVSGNTIYF | TGTGCCACGACTGGGGGGGTCTCTGGAAACACCATATATTTT
. | TRBJ2-5 | . | TRBV2 | CASSAEETQYF | TGTGCCAGCAGCGCAGAAGAGACCCAGTACTTC
. | TRBJ2-3 | . | TRBV27 | CASSLARSTDTQYF | TGTGCCAGCAGTTTAGCTAGGAGCACAGATACGCAGTATTTT
. | TRBJ2-1 | . | TRBV10-3 | CAISESFSEGGNEQFF | TGTGCCATCAGTGAGTCATTTTCGGAGGGGGGGAATGAGCAGTTCTTC
. | TRBJ2-7 | TRBD2 | TRBV7-9 | CASSFPSGGPGWYEQYF | TGTGCCAGCAGCTTCCCCTCGGGGGGGCCTGGATGGTACGAGCAGTACTTC
once | TRBJ2-4 | TRBD2 | TRBV5-4 | CASSPRWLAGGAKNIQYF | TGTGCCAGCAGCCCCAGATGGTTAGCGGGGGGAGCCAAAAACATTCAGTACTTC
. | TRBJ2-1 | TRBD1 | TRBV7-3 | CASSQLTGNEQFF | TGTGCCAGCAGCCAATTGACAGGGAATGAGCAGTTCTTC
. | TRBJ2-5 | TRBD1 | TRBV29-1 | CSARGLDGVGGTQYF | TGCAGCGCCAGGGGGCTCGATGGAGTGGGCGGGACCCAGTACTTC
. | TRBJ2-5 | TRBD1 | TRBV7-9 | CASRPGGAYQETQYF | TGTGCCAGCAGGCCAGGGGGCGCGTACCAAGAGACCCAGTACTTC
. | TRBJ2-7 | . | TRBV7-2 | CASSQGTTWDYEQYF | TGTGCCAGCAGCCAGGGGACCACTTGGGACTACGAGCAGTACTTC
. | TRBJ2-4 | TRBD1 | TRBV19 | CASRNTGGTNIQYF | TGTGCCAGTAGGAACACAGGGGGCACAAACATTCAGTACTTC
once | TRBJ2-7 | TRBD1 | TRBV5-1 | CASSLQGALNEQYF | TGCGCCAGCAGCTTGCAGGGGGCGCTGAACGAGCAGTACTTC
. | TRBJ2-3 | TRBD2 | TRBV18 | CASSPRGSGGAGTDTQYF | TGTGCCAGCTCACCCCGCGGTAGCGGGGGGGCAGGGACAGATACGCAGTATTTT
. | TRBJ2-7 | TRBD2 | TRBV25-1 | CASSLTTSGGEQYF | TGTGCCAGCTCGCTCACGACTAGCGGGGGGGAGCAGTACTTC
. | TRBJ1-5 | . | TRBV28 | CASSTQYQPQHF | TGTGCCAGCAGTACACAGTATCAGCCCCAGCATTTT
. | TRBJ2-7 | . | TRBV6-6 | CASSYSARGGYEQYF | TGTGCCAGCAGTTACTCGGCCAGGGGTGGCTACGAGCAGTACTTC
. | TRBJ2-2 | . | TRBV7-3 | CASSLSYTGELFF | TGTGCCAGCAGCTTATCCTACACCGGGGAGCTGTTTTTT
. | TRBJ2-3 | TRBD2 | TRBV2 | CASSEFLAGGGDTQYF | TGTGCCAGCAGTGAATTCTTAGCGGGGGGGGGAGATACGCAGTATTTT
. | TRBJ1-2 | . | TRBV19 | CASSPRGDRGYTF | TGTGCCAGTAGCCCCCGGGGGGATCGGGGCTACACCTTC
. | TRBJ1-5 | . | TRBV7-9 | CASSPWPGQNSNQPQHF | TGTGCCAGCAGCCCTTGGCCGGGACAAAATAGCAATCAGCCCCAGCATTTT
. | TRBJ2-1 | TRBD1 | TRBV7-9 | CASSPDRGGTNEQFF | TGTGCCAGCAGCCCAGACAGGGGGGGCACAAATGAGCAGTTCTTC
few | TRBJ2-7 | TRBD1 | TRBV6-1 | CASSDVPGTGISYEQYF | TGTGCCAGCAGTGACGTACCGGGGACAGGGATCTCCTACGAGCAGTACTTC
. | TRBJ2-7 | TRBD1 | TRBV4-3 | CASSQVAGGVYEQYF | TGCGCCAGCAGCCAAGTGGCAGGGGGCGTTTACGAGCAGTACTTC
. | TRBJ2-3 | TRBD2 | TRBV9 | CASSVVAGGNTDTQYF | TGTGCCAGCAGCGTAGTAGCGGGGGGCAACACAGATACGCAGTATTTT
. | TRBJ1-6 | . | TRBV27 | CASSFGRQANSPLHF | TGTGCCAGCAGTTTTGGGAGACAGGCTAATTCACCCCTCCACTTT
. | TRBJ2-7 | . | TRBV2 | CASSEASGLYSYEQYF | TGTGCCAGCAGTGAAGCATCAGGCTTATACTCCTACGAGCAGTACTTC
. | TRBJ2-5 | TRBD1 | TRBV30 | CAWRQGGKQETQYF | TGTGCCTGGCGACAGGGGGGAAAACAAGAGACCCAGTACTTC
. | TRBJ1-6 | TRBD1 | TRBV19 | CASRQGYYNSPLHF | TGTGCCAGCCGACAGGGCTACTATAATTCCCCCCTCCACTTT
. | TRBJ2-1 | TRBD2 | TRBV5-1 | CASSLGGGANEQFF | TGCGCCAGCAGCTTGGGCGGGGGGGCCAATGAGCAGTTCTTC
. | TRBJ1-5 | . | TRBV30 | CAWSRGERQPQHF | TGTGCCTGGAGTCGGGGGGAGCGACAGCCCCAGCATTTT
. | TRBJ2-7 | . | TRBV6-5 | CASSYSSLAGYEQYF | TGTGCCAGCAGTTACTCGAGTCTAGCAGGCTACGAGCAGTACTTC
. | TRBJ1-2 | TRBD1 | TRBV6-1 | CASRANRGPYGYTF | TGTGCCAGCAGGGCAAACAGGGGGCCCTATGGCTACACCTTC
. | TRBJ2-4 | TRBD1 | TRBV29-1 | CSVGDRDDIQYF | TGCAGCGTTGGTGACAGGGATGACATTCAGTACTTC
. | TRBJ2-7 | . | TRBV7-2 | CASSDIYEQYF | TGTGCCAGCAGCGACATATACGAGCAGTACTTC
. | TRBJ1-1 | . | TRBV30 | CAWSGGGWPEAFF | TGTGCCTGGAGTGGGGGGGGTTGGCCTGAAGCTTTCTTT
. | TRBJ1-1 | TRBD1 | TRBV19 | CASSQGAGAFF | TGTGCCAGTAGCCAGGGGGCCGGGGCTTTCTTT